This entry lists 11 T cell receptor beta chains sequenced from one sample in a study of lymphopenia after photon versus proton radiotherapy. Repertoires were generated with immunoSEQ multiplex PCR, while TCRdb's copy carries only in-frame clones and drops some. This sample has some 42,000 clones, with about 83% found just once. The material sequenced was peripheral blood, taken from a patient treated with proton-based radiotherapy. These receptors were collected from a woman in her seventies with pancreatic cancer.

This sequence joins TRBV18 and TRBJ2-3; 10 positions match TRBD1. The junction had 3 bases not matched to a gene; V was cut back by 1 base and J by 2 bases. The CDR3 contains 16 residues. The germline CDR1 and CDR2 sequences are KGHSH and LQKENI. CDR3 in amino acids: CASSPLTGGFTDTQYF. Written as DNA, the CDR3 is TGTGCCAGCTCACCACTGACAGGGGGCTTCACAGATACGCAGTATTTT.

The chain joins TRBV5-4 to TRBJ1-1; the D is unclear. V was cut by 1 base and J by 4 bases, with 8 bases left in between. Germline CDR1 and CDR2: SGHNT and YYREEE (reference sequence). The CDR3 sequence is 13 residues long. The CDR3 nucleotides are TGTGCCAGCAGCTTGTGGGGTTCCACTGAAGCTTTCTTT. This sequence encodes CASSLWGSTEAFF.

The chain carries TRBV2 and TRBJ1-5; 9 nucleotides agree with TRBD1. From germline, CDR1 is SNHLY and CDR2 FYNNEI. CDR3 size: 15 residues. J was trimmed by 2 bases and V by 7 bases; bases with no gene match: 6. The CDR3 bases are TGTGCCAGCATGGGACAGGGAGTAGGCAATCAGCCCCAGCATTTT. It encodes CASMGQGVGNQPQHF.

The chain recombines TRBV12-5 with TRBJ1-4; no definite D call. The germline CDR1 and CDR2 sequences are LGHNT and FRNRAP. CDR3 length: 16 amino acids. The ends were cut back, 5 bases at V and 4 bases at J, with 17 bases in the middle. The CDR3 DNA sequence: TGTGCTAGTGGTCCCGGGATGGGTTCGAATAATGAAAAACTGTTTTTT. It translates to CASGPGMGSNNEKLFF.

The chain employs TRBV28 and TRBJ2-7; 11 bases are a match to TRBD2. This CDR3 is built from 14 residues. Germline assignment: CDR1 MDHEN and CDR2 SYDVKM. Unmatched junction bases numbered 4, after V lost 6 bases and J lost 3 bases. CDR3 amino acids: CASRVTSGSYEQYF. CDR3 in DNA: TGTGCCAGCAGGGTTACTAGCGGGAGCTACGAGCAGTACTTC.

In nucleotides, the CDR3 is TGTGCCAGCAGCTTGATGGGCAGGGTACAGGATGGCTACACCTTC. Encoded protein: CASSLMGRVQDGYTF. This chain links TRBV5-8 with TRBJ1-2; D possibly corresponds to TRBD1 (5 bases). Trimming pared 1 base from V and 6 bases from J, leaving 16 bases between. The CDR3 has 15 residues. In germline, CDR1 is SGHTS, CDR2 YDEGEE.

This clone counts as medium-sized. Here the CDR3 reads CASSIRRDGGSTNEKLFF. The CDR3 bases are TGTGCCAGTAGTATCCGCCGGGACGGTGGATCAACTAATGAAAAACTGTTTTTT. This sequence joins TRBV19 and TRBJ1-4; maybe TRBD1 (5 bases). Trimming shortened V by 3 bases and J by 0 bases, and 17 bases separated the two germline ends. The germline CDR1 and CDR2 sequences are LNHDA and SQIVND (reference sequence). This CDR3 region has 18 residues.

CDR3 in DNA: TGTGCCAGCAGCTTAGAGGGCCTCAACGAGCAGTACTTC. Protein product: CASSLEGLNEQYF. The rearrangement joins TRBV7-9 to TRBJ2-7; no clear D. V was pared by 1 base and J by 5 bases, with 9 bases between. The CDR3 is 13 residues long. Germline CDR1 is SEHNR and CDR2 is FQNEAQ (reference sequence).

In its sample, this clone was seen a few times. CDR3 region: CASSAFEGAKNIQYF. In DNA, the CDR3 is TGCGCCAGCAGTGCATTCGAGGGAGCCAAAAACATTCAGTACTTC. This sequence joins TRBV10-2 and TRBJ2-4; tentative D call: TRBD2 (5 bases). The CDR3 contains 15 residues. The V end was cut by 4 bases, the J end by 0 bases, with 10 bases between. Germline-derived CDR1 and CDR2 are WSHSY and SAAADI.

This clone was seen a handful of times. The chain carries TRBV5-8 and TRBJ1-1; D gene unclear. Germline lookup yields CDR1 SGHTS and CDR2 YDEGEE. The CDR3 runs to 14 residues. Deletions cut 5 bases from V and 0 bases from J, with 11 bases between. CDR3 sequence: CASSSDLMNTEAFF. CDR3 DNA: TGTGCCAGCAGTTCCGATCTCATGAACACTGAAGCTTTCTTT.

This chain joins TRBV29-1 and TRBJ2-7; 7 nucleotides line up with TRBD1. Germline assignment: CDR1 SQVTM and CDR2 ANQGSEA. V was clipped by 7 bases and J by 2 bases; unmatched bases: 5. The CDR3 contains 12 residues. The CDR3 sequence is CSGRQGPYEQYF. CDR3 DNA: TGCAGCGGTAGACAGGGCCCCTACGAGCAGTACTTC.